These T cell receptor beta chains were read from a single sample in a study of T-cell reconstitution after alpha-beta-depleted transplantation in children. One entry per CDR3 protein, called by TCRdb with MiXCR from the PCR reads. The table lists 40,000 to 55,000 distinct CDR3 sequences, 5.5% to 7.5% of them singletons. The material was PBMCs, mostly from graft donor cells, obtained 60 days after TCRalphabeta/CD19-depleted stem cell transplant. These receptors all stem from a female patient aged 2 to 10 who had a stem cell transplant for aplastic anemia, so the T cells may come from the graft donor. Both conserved end residues are part of each CDR3. A D gene is named only where the DNA matches it firmly. Clone size is stated in some rows and not others, as once, few, many or a class when expanded.

TRBV7-2	TRBD2	TRBJ2-7	many	TGTGCCAGCAGCTTCACACGACTAGCGGGACTGGACGAGCAGTACTTC	CASSFTRLAGLDEQYF
TRBV7-2	NA	TRBJ2-7	many	TGTGCCAGCAGGAACCCCACCACCGGGAACGAGCAGTACTTC	CASRNPTTGNEQYF
TRBV7-8	NA	TRBJ1-1	many	TGTGCCAGCAGCTTAGCGGGGAGGGAAGCTTTCTTT	CASSLAGREAFF
TRBV18	TRBD1	TRBJ2-5	many	TGTGCCAGCTCACCACCCGGGACAGAGTGGACCCAGTACTTC	CASSPPGTEWTQYF
TRBV5-5	NA	TRBJ2-7	many	TGTGCCAGCAGCTTATACGGCGGTAACGAGCAGTACTTC	CASSLYGGNEQYF
TRBV3-1	NA	TRBJ1-1	many	TGTGCCAGCAGCCCCACAAGGGTGCGGGAGAACACTGAAGCTTTCTTT	CASSPTRVRENTEAFF
TRBV11-2	TRBD2	TRBJ2-5	few	TGTGCCAGCAGCTTACGGGCGCCTAGCGGGGGGGCGGGGGAGACCCAGTACTTC	CASSLRAPSGGAGETQYF
TRBV29-1	NA	TRBJ2-2	many	TGCAGCGTTGAATGGGTCGGCACCGGGGAGCTGTTTTTT	CSVEWVGTGELFF
TRBV6-1	TRBD2	TRBJ2-7	many	TGTGCCAGCCAAGCTAGCGGGGGGCCGAAGAGATCCTACGAGCAGTACTTC	CASQASGGPKRSYEQYF
TRBV7-9	NA	TRBJ1-3	few	TGTGCCAGCAGCTTAGGACAGGTTCTCTCTGGAAACACCATATATTTT	CASSLGQVLSGNTIYF
TRBV27	NA	TRBJ2-4	many	TGTGCCAGCACCCCTCGGTCGGGGTCAAACATTCAGTACTTC	CASTPRSGSNIQYF
TRBV2	TRBD1	TRBJ2-1	NA	TGTGCCAGCAGTGAAAAACAGGGGGATCTCGATGAGCAGTTCTTC	CASSEKQGDLDEQFF
TRBV6-2/TRBV6-3	TRBD1	TRBJ2-1	many	TGTGCCAGCAGTACTAACGCGGGACAGGGGTTCCATGAGCAGTTCTTC	CASSTNAGQGFHEQFF
TRBV6-1	TRBD1	TRBJ2-1	many	TGTGCCAGCAGTGAACGGACAGGGGACTACAATGAGCAGTTCTTC	CASSERTGDYNEQFF
TRBV21-1	NA	TRBJ2-7	NA	TGTGCCAGCAGCAAATGGAGGGGTATCGGGTACGAGCAGTACTTC	CASSKWRGIGYEQYF
TRBV3-1	NA	TRBJ2-3	NA	TGTGCCAGCAGCCAAGATCGATCTGCTGGCACAGATACGCAGTATTTT	CASSQDRSAGTDTQYF
TRBV7-6	NA	TRBJ2-7	many	TGTGCCAGCAGCTTAGGGGGTGTCTACGAGCAGTACTTC	CASSLGGVYEQYF
TRBV24-1	NA	TRBJ2-3	many	TGTGCCACCAGTGATTTATCCAGGGGTGGCACAGATACGCAGTATTTT	CATSDLSRGGTDTQYF
TRBV20-1	NA	TRBJ2-7	many	TGCAGTGCTAGCCCTACTAGGGGAGGCGAGCAGTACTTC	CSASPTRGGEQYF
TRBV5-1	NA	TRBJ2-5	many	TGCGCCAGCAGCCTGACCCTTCTCCAAGAGACCCAGTACTTC	CASSLTLLQETQYF
TRBV18	NA	TRBJ2-3	many	TGTGCCAGCTCTCCTAGCGACGATACGCAGTATTTT	CASSPSDDTQYF
TRBV20-1	NA	TRBJ2-7	many	TGCAGTGCTTCGGGACGGGGAGGTTACGAGCAGTACTTC	CSASGRGGYEQYF
TRBV6-5	TRBD1	TRBJ2-7	many	TGTGCCAGCAGTAGACAGGGCAACTCCTACGAGCAGTACTTC	CASSRQGNSYEQYF
TRBV7-6	NA	TRBJ2-3	many	TGTGCCAGCAGCAGAGCGGTAGATACGCAGTATTTT	CASSRAVDTQYF
TRBV20-1	NA	TRBJ2-3	many	TGCAGTTTCCAGGGGCGGGCAGATACGCAGTATTTT	CSFQGRADTQYF
TRBV11-2	NA	TRBJ1-3	many	TGTGCCAGCAGCCCTGCTGCGCGGAACACCATATATTTT	CASSPAARNTIYF
TRBV11-2	NA	TRBJ2-2	many	TGTGCCAGCAGCTTAGGGTTAGCCGGGGAGCTGTTTTTT	CASSLGLAGELFF
TRBV7-6	NA	TRBJ2-3	many	TGTGCCAGCAGCTTACTAGGTCCAGATACGCAGTATTTT	CASSLLGPDTQYF
TRBV4-1	TRBD2	TRBJ2-1	few	TGCGCCAGCAGCCAAGACTTGGGACTAGCGGGGCATGAGCAGTTCTTC	CASSQDLGLAGHEQFF
TRBV9	NA	TRBJ2-2	many	TGTGCCAGCAGCCCCGACAGCGGGGAGCTGTTTTTT	CASSPDSGELFF
TRBV25-1	TRBD1	TRBJ1-2	many	TGTGCCAGCAGTGACCCGGGACAGGGCATCTATGGCTACACCTTC	CASSDPGQGIYGYTF
TRBV7-9	NA	TRBJ2-3	many	TGTGCCAGCAGGAGCAGTGGGGGTACGATCGATACGCAGTATTTT	CASRSSGGTIDTQYF
TRBV20-1	TRBD1	TRBJ1-1	many	TGCAGTGCTAGAGATCTGCTGACAGGGAGCGACACTGAAGCTTTCTTT	CSARDLLTGSDTEAFF
TRBV29-1	NA	TRBJ2-4	many	TGCAGCGTCGGGGGTGGCGGCAAAAACATTCAGTACTTC	CSVGGGGKNIQYF
TRBV7-8	NA	TRBJ2-1	few	TGTGCCAGCATCCCCCAGGGACCGCGCTACCTGAGCCGTGGTCTCAATGAGCAGTTCTTC	CASIPQGPRYLSRGLNEQFF
TRBV9	TRBD2	TRBJ2-1	NA	TGTGCCAGCAGCGTAGCTGCGCGGGCGGGGGGAGGGAATGAGCAGTTCTTC	CASSVAARAGGGNEQFF
TRBV20-1	TRBD1	TRBJ2-7	NA	TGCAGTGCTGACGACAGGGGGCCTGAGCAGTACTTC	CSADDRGPEQYF
TRBV12-3/TRBV12-4	NA	TRBJ1-6	many	TGTGCCAGCACTAGGGCAGGGTACAATTCACCCCTCCACTTT	CASTRAGYNSPLHF
TRBV2	NA	TRBJ2-6	NA	TGTGCCAGCAGTGCGATTTCTGGGGCCAACGCCCTGACTTTC	CASSAISGANALTF
TRBV7-8	NA	TRBJ2-1	NA	TGTGCCAGCAGCTTAGGCCCGGGGTCTTTCCCTAGTGGGAATGAGCAGTTCTTC	CASSLGPGSFPSGNEQFF
TRBV9	NA	TRBJ2-7	many	TGTGCCAGCAGCTCCTATCCGGGCGTCGAGCAGTACTTC	CASSSYPGVEQYF
TRBV4-1	NA	TRBJ2-5	many	TGCGCCAGCAGCCAAGGTCGTCGGAAGGTAGCCGAGACCCAGTACTTC	CASSQGRRKVAETQYF
TRBV21-1	NA	TRBJ2-1	many	TGTGCCAGCAGCATAATATCGGTCAAGGAGACGGAGCAGTTCTTC	CASSIISVKETEQFF
TRBV12-3/TRBV12-4	NA	TRBJ1-5	many	TGTGCCAGCAGTTTAGCGCGGTGGGTTCAGCCCCAGCATTTT	CASSLARWVQPQHF
TRBV18	NA	TRBJ2-1	few	TGTGCCAGCTCTCCACCTAACAATGAGCAGTTCTTC	CASSPPNNEQFF
TRBV15	TRBD1	TRBJ1-5	many	TGTGCCACCAGCAGAGGAGGGACAGGTTTTTCTCCGAATCAGCCCCAGCATTTT	CATSRGGTGFSPNQPQHF